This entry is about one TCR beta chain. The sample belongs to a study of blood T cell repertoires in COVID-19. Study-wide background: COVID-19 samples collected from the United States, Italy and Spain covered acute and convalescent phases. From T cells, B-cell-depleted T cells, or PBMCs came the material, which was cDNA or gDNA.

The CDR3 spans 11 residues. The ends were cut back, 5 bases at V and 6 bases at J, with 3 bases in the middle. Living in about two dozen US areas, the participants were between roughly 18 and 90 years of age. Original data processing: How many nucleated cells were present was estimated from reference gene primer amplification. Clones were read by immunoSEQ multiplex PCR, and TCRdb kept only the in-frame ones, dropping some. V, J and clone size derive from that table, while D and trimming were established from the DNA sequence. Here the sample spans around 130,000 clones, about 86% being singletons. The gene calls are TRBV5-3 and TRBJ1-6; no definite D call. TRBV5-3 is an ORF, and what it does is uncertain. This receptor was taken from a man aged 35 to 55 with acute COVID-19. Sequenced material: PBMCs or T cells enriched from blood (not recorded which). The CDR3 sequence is CARSINSPLHF. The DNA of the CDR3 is TGTGCCAGAAGTATTAATTCACCCCTCCACTTT.